This T cell receptor beta chain emerged from a study of blood T cells in healthy people across ages. This clonotype was seen only once. The donors, healthy Caucasians from Russia, were aged roughly 6 to 90. Each donor supplied around 9.9 milliliters of peripheral blood. V shed 2 bases and J 0 bases; nucleotides not matched to a gene: 4. This CDR3 has 18 amino acids. In germline, CDR1 is KGHDR, CDR2 SFDVKD. The second PCR ran about 6 to 12 cycles with a sample-barcoded 5' primer and J-beta primers. No fewer than 2.5 million CDR3-containing paired-end reads came from each sample. TCRdb fed the 5' RACE reads into MiXCR, producing one record per CDR3 protein. The table has about 1.6 million distinct CDR3 sequences, about 31% seen once.

This TCR derives from a woman aged 30 to 39 in good health. The sample was blood. The J gene is TRBJ2-3, the V gene TRBV24-1, with TRBD2 matching over 13 bases. The CDR3 sequence: CATSDSGLAGRSTDTQYF. CDR3 coding DNA: TGTGCCACCAGTGATTCGGGACTAGCGGGACGTAGCACAGATACGCAGTATTTT.